These 20 T cell receptor beta chains were sequenced from one sample in a study of response to subunit inactivated influenza vaccine. TCRdb reanalysed the RT-PCR reads using MiXCR and keeps one entry per CDR3 protein. The sample lists hundreds of thousands of distinct CDR3 sequences, about 11% occurring once. The sample also formed part of further work on T cells expressing NK-cell markers. This second study notes: Template switching by 5'RACE with UMIs generated the TCR beta cDNA.

Sequenced material: PBMCs from blood, taken on the day of vaccination. These TCRs come from a man aged 50-59 years who received an inactivated influenza vaccine.

In its sample, this clonotype was seen many times. The chain is built from TRBV21-1 and TRBJ2-1; the DNA was not compared with TRBD1, the D call given in the table. TRBV21-1 is a pseudogene locus. The CDR3 covers 16 residues. CDR3: CASSPQGAPRYNEQFF. For the CDR3, the DNA is TGTGCCAGCAGCCCCCAGGGGGCGCCCCGTTACAATGAGCAGTTCTTC.

This chain joins TRBV10-3 and TRBJ2-7; D gene ambiguous. With 5 bases removed from V and 5 bases from J, the gap between germline ends came to 10 bases. The germline CDR1 and CDR2 sequences are ENHRY and SYGVKD. The CDR3 covers 12 residues. CDR3: CAISIQENEQYF. CDR3 coding DNA: TGTGCCATCAGTATTCAGGAAAACGAGCAGTACTTC.

Details on this clonotype: A read error may produce the germline difference seen at one junction end. The gene calls are TRBV3-1 and TRBJ2-1; D possibly corresponds to TRBD1 (5 bases). This CDR3 region has 12 residues. Germline CDR1 and CDR2: LGHDT and YNNKEL (reference sequence). The CDR3 loop is CATSQDQGRQFF. The CDR3 DNA follows: TGTGCCACCAGCCAAGACCAGGGTAGGCAGTTCTTC.

Ten or more counts support this clonotype. CDR3 sequence: CASSLTTGGATEAFF. Written as DNA, the CDR3 is TGCGCCAGCAGCTTGACGACAGGGGGCGCGACTGAAGCTTTCTTT. The chain joins TRBV5-1 to TRBJ1-1, with 10 bases matching TRBD1. CDR1 is SGHRS and CDR2 is YFSETQ in the germline V gene. There are 15 residues in the CDR3. V lost 1 base and J lost 5; bases outside the gene matches: 5.

The V gene is TRBV4-3, the J gene TRBJ1-2, with no clear D. This CDR3 is built from 16 residues. V dropped 4 bases and J dropped 4 bases, with 19 bases sitting between them. The V gene's germline CDR1 is LGHNA and CDR2 YSLEER. The CDR3 loop is CASSLSRASLLYGYTF. DNA for the CDR3: TGCGCCAGCAGCCTGTCGAGGGCTAGCCTCCTCTATGGCTACACCTTC.

This clonotype appeared many times. This chain links TRBV6-2 or TRBV6-3 with TRBJ2-7; the D call may be TRBD1 or TRBD2 (5 bases each). V lost 0 bases and J 3 bases, leaving 15 bases between the germline ends. CDR1 is MNHEY and CDR2 is SVGEGT in the germline V gene. The CDR3 consists of 16 residues. CDR3 sequence (DNA): TGTGCCAGCAGTTACTCTGTTGGGACCCTTCTCTACGAGCAGTACTTC. It is translated as CASSYSVGTLLYEQYF.

This clonotype was recorded a few times. The V and J genes are TRBV18 and TRBJ2-7, with D uncertain. Trimming took 3 bases from V and 3 from J, leaving 6 bases between them. This CDR3 region has 12 residues. Germline V gene lookup returns CDR1 KGHSH and CDR2 LQKENI. The CDR3 reads CASSPYDYEQYF. The CDR3 nucleotides read TGTGCCAGCTCACCCTACGACTACGAGCAGTACTTC.

The chain combines TRBV19 with TRBJ2-1; either TRBD1 or TRBD2 may fit D (5 bases each). V was pared by 10 bases and J by 2 bases, with 12 bases between. CDR3 length: 13 residues. From germline, CDR1 is LNHDA and CDR2 SQIVND (reference sequence). This chain's CDR3 is CATRGLTYNEQFF. The CDR3 DNA reads as TGTGCCACCCGGGGCCTGACCTACAATGAGCAGTTCTTC. Full variable domain (remainder filled in from reference TRBV19 and TRBJ2-1): DGGITQSPKYLFRKEGQNVTLSCEQNLNHDAMYWYRQDPGQGLRLIYYSQIVNDFQKGDIAEGYSVSREKKESFPLTVTSAQKNPTAFYLCATRGLTYNEQFFGPGTRLTVL.

This clonotype came up many times. The chain employs TRBV3-1 and TRBJ2-7; no clear D gene. This CDR3 has 13 amino acids. Germline V lookup: CDR1 LGHDT, CDR2 YNNKEL (reference sequence). V was cut by 1 base and J by 5 bases, with 9 bases left in between. CDR3 amino acids: CASSQGPWDEQYF. CDR3 nucleotide sequence: TGTGCCAGCAGCCAAGGCCCCTGGGACGAGCAGTACTTC.

This clonotype was counted only a few times. The chain uses TRBV12-3 or TRBV12-4 and TRBJ2-6; TRBD1 might be the D (6 bases). V was clipped by 5 bases and J by 2 bases, with 16 bases between them. CDR3 size: 17 residues. CDR3 amino acids: CASSPTGPNTGANVLTF. The CDR3 region has the DNA TGTGCCAGCAGTCCGACAGGCCCCAATACTGGGGCCAACGTCCTGACTTTC.

The sample holds a few counts of this clonotype. The V and J genes are TRBV18 and TRBJ2-1, with TRBD2 matching over 8 bases. The germline CDR1 and CDR2 sequences are KGHSH and LQKENI. V lost 5 bases, J lost 9 bases, and 6 bases stayed unmatched. This CDR3 is 13 amino acids long. This chain's CDR3 is CASSTGTRTEQFF. The CDR3 coding sequence is TGTGCCAGCTCAACTGGGACTAGGACTGAGCAGTTCTTC.

This clonotype was detected only a few times. The rearrangement uses TRBV21-1 and TRBJ1-5; the table's D gene call, TRBD1, was not cross checked with the DNA. TRBV21-1 is given as a pseudogene. The length of the CDR3 is 16 residues. CDR3 in DNA: TGTGCCAGCAGCAAAGAGGACAGGGGGGTTCTTCGTCCCCAGCATTTT. Its translation: CASSKEDRGVLRPQHF.

To note about this clonotype: One end of the junction varies from germline; a read error may be responsible. The chain carries TRBV7-2 and TRBJ2-3; 9 positions agree with TRBD2. The V gene's germline CDR1 is SGHTA and CDR2 FQGNSA. CDR3 length: 12 amino acids. CDR3 protein: CASSLDSGGRVF. The CDR3 bases are TGTGCCAGCAGCTTAGATAGCGGGGGCCGGGTTTTT.

This clonotype was found a few times. The V call is TRBV11-2, the J call TRBJ2-7; 14 bases match TRBD2. Germline V gives CDR1 SGHAT, CDR2 FQNNGV. V lost 4 bases, J lost 4 bases, and 9 bases stayed unmatched. This CDR3 comprises 17 residues. The CDR3 DNA reads TGTGCCAGCAGCTCCGGGACTAGCGGGAGCTACTCGTACGAGCAGTACTTC. It codes for CASSSGTSGSYSYEQYF.

V is TRBV20-1 and J is TRBJ2-1, with unresolved D. Deletions cut 7 bases from V and 1 base from J, with 20 bases between. The CDR3 is made up of 16 amino acids. Per germline, CDR1 DFQATT and CDR2 SNEGSKA (reference sequence). The CDR3 loop is CSVGSKLKPSYNEQFF. CDR3 bases: TGCAGTGTTGGATCGAAACTTAAACCTTCCTACAATGAGCAGTTCTTC.

This clonotype was detected many times. The genes are TRBV20-1 and TRBJ1-1; D not certain. Trimming pared 3 bases from V and 0 bases from J, leaving 17 bases between. In germline, CDR1 is DFQATT, CDR2 SNEGSKA (reference sequence). There are 16 residues in the CDR3. The CDR3 loop is CSARWGPRPVNTEAFF. The CDR3 nucleotides read TGCAGTGCTAGGTGGGGTCCTCGACCGGTGAACACTGAAGCTTTCTTT.

The chain joins TRBV4-3 to TRBJ1-5, with unresolved D. The CDR3 length is 15 residues. Germline CDR1 and CDR2: LGHNA and YSLEER. Trimming shortened V by 1 base and J by 2 bases, and 9 bases separated the two germline ends. CDR3 loop: CASSQVLTGNQPQHF. For the CDR3, the DNA is TGCGCCAGCAGCCAAGTTCTGACCGGCAATCAGCCCCAGCATTTT.

The genes are TRBV10-3 and TRBJ2-7; D is unclear. Trimming removed 3 bases at V and 3 bases at J, with 9 bases between. Per germline, CDR1 ENHRY and CDR2 SYGVKD. This CDR3 comprises 13 residues. In DNA, the CDR3 is TGTGCCATCAGTGATGGGCAGGACTACGAGCAGTACTTC. Translated, it gives CAISDGQDYEQYF.

This rearrangement joins TRBV12-3 or TRBV12-4 to TRBJ2-2; no clear D. The CDR3 contains 15 residues. Trimming pared 6 bases from V and 0 bases from J, leaving 11 bases between. The CDR3 nucleotides read TGTGCCAGCAGCCCTCTGGACCCGAACACCGGGGAGCTGTTTTTT. Protein sequence: CASSPLDPNTGELFF.

This clonotype has just a few counts. This chain connects TRBV3-1 to TRBJ2-1; D remains ambiguous. Trimming shortened V by 0 bases and J by 5 bases, and 11 bases separated the two germline ends. Germline-derived CDR1 and CDR2 are LGHDT and YNNKEL (reference sequence). There are 15 residues in the CDR3. This CDR3 reads CASSQDSLPHNEQFF. The DNA for the CDR3 is TGTGCCAGCAGCCAAGATAGCCTACCTCACAATGAGCAGTTCTTC.